Listed below are T cell receptor beta chains from one sample, sequenced in a study of T-cell reconstitution after alpha-beta-depleted transplantation in children. TCRdb reprocessed the PCR reads with MiXCR, giving one entry per CDR3 protein. The data show roughly 160,000 distinct CDR3 sequences, around 10% seen once. The sample consisted of PBMCs, taken before TCRalphabeta/CD19-depleted stem cell transplant. Every receptor here comes from a boy aged 2 to 10 with acute myeloid leukemia, due to receive a stem cell transplant. Both conserved end residues are part of each CDR3. D genes are given only for firm matches. Clone size is given for some rows only: seen once, a few or many times, or a class if the clone is expanded.

>TRBV15|14|TRBJ2-7|.|many
CATSRADSYYEQYF
TGTGCCACCAGCAGGGCAGACTCGTACTACGAGCAGTACTTC
>TRBV30|16|TRBJ1-2|TRBD1|many
CAWNPGPGGDFYGYTF
TGTGCCTGGAACCCCGGGCCAGGGGGCGATTTCTATGGCTACACCTTC
>TRBV5-1|14|TRBJ2-1|.|many
CASSLVGQYNEQFF
TGCGCCAGCAGCTTGGTAGGGCAATACAATGAGCAGTTCTTC
>TRBV19|16|TRBJ2-7|.|many
CASSIAPGSRTYEQYF
TGTGCCAGTAGTATAGCCCCCGGAAGCCGTACCTACGAGCAGTACTTC
>TRBV20-1|15|TRBJ1-1|.|many
CSARDRSGANTEAFF
TGCAGTGCTAGAGATCGATCTGGGGCGAACACTGAAGCTTTCTTT
>TRBV4-1|13|TRBJ2-3|.|many
CASSQDGEDTQYF
TGCGCCAGCAGCCAAGATGGGGAAGATACGCAGTATTTT
>TRBV24-1|12|TRBJ2-1|.|many
CATSDLSEQQFF
TGTGCCACCAGTGACCTTAGCGAACAGCAGTTCTTC
>TRBV9|14|TRBJ2-7|.|many
CASSVESGAYEQYF
TGTGCCAGCAGCGTAGAATCGGGAGCCTACGAGCAGTACTTC
>TRBV4-1|16|TRBJ2-3|.|many
CASSQGGSFAADTQYF
TGCGCCAGCAGCCAAGGGGGAAGCTTCGCGGCAGATACGCAGTATTTT
>TRBV7-3|14|TRBJ2-1|TRBD1|.
CASSLTTGVREQFF
TGTGCCAGCAGCTTAACCACAGGGGTTAGGGAGCAGTTCTTC
>TRBV20-1|13|TRBJ1-2|TRBD1|many
CSASGTGMSGYTF
TGCAGTGCTTCCGGGACAGGGATGTCCGGCTACACCTTC
>TRBV2|15|TRBJ1-6|TRBD1|many
CASSELGTGNSPLHF
TGTGCCAGCAGTGAACTTGGGACAGGGAATTCACCCCTCCACTTT
>TRBV6-1|14|TRBJ1-1|.|many
CASSQSGRGPEAFF
TGTGCCAGCAGTCAATCAGGGCGAGGACCTGAAGCTTTCTTT
>TRBV5-1|13|TRBJ2-7|.|many
CASSPDTYYEQYF
TGCGCCAGCAGCCCCGACACCTATTACGAGCAGTACTTC
>TRBV30|18|TRBJ2-2|.|few
CAWSVPREQGRWTGELFF
TGTGCCTGGAGTGTACCCCGCGAACAGGGACGCTGGACCGGGGAGCTGTTTTTT
>TRBV28|13|TRBJ2-3|.|many
CASSYSHGVTQYF
TGTGCCAGCAGTTATAGCCACGGGGTTACGCAGTATTTT
>TRBV29-1|15|TRBJ2-5|.|many
CSVEGEGIAEETQYF
TGCAGCGTTGAAGGGGAAGGGATAGCGGAAGAGACCCAGTACTTC
>TRBV28|13|TRBJ1-1|.|many
CASSYNTNTEAFF
TGTGCCAGCAGCTATAACACCAACACTGAAGCTTTCTTT
>TRBV3-1|11|TRBJ2-3|.|many
CASSARDTQYF
TGTGCCAGCAGCGCAAGAGATACGCAGTATTTT
>TRBV24-1|13|TRBJ2-3|.|many
CATSDFSTDTQYF
TGTGCCACCAGTGATTTTAGCACAGATACGCAGTATTTT
>TRBV15|13|TRBJ1-6|.|many
CATSRDMGGPLHF
TGTGCCACCAGCAGAGATATGGGGGGGCCCCTCCACTTT
>TRBV2|14|TRBJ1-5|.|many
CASSVREGRQPQHF
TGTGCCAGCAGTGTTAGGGAAGGCCGTCAGCCCCAGCATTTT
>TRBV20-1|16|TRBJ2-1|TRBD1|many
CSASRTGFASYNEQFF
TGCAGTGCTAGCCGGACAGGGTTCGCCTCCTACAATGAGCAGTTCTTC
>TRBV7-2|12|TRBJ1-6|.|many
CASSLEDRPLHF
TGTGCCAGCAGCTTAGAGGACAGACCCCTCCACTTT
>TRBV20-1|16|TRBJ2-1|TRBD1|.
CCSRGPTGGFINEQFF
TGCTGCTCTAGGGGCCCGACAGGGGGCTTCATAAATGAGCAGTTCTTC
>TRBV28|13|TRBJ2-3|.|many
CAITPGSTDTQYF
TGTGCCATCACGCCCGGAAGCACAGATACGCAGTATTTT
>TRBV11-1|20|TRBJ2-2|.|many
CASSLNALARVGVNTGELFF
TGTGCCAGCAGCTTAAACGCTCTTGCCAGGGTCGGCGTGAACACCGGGGAGCTGTTTTTT
>TRBV5-1|18|TRBJ2-1|.|many
CASTLNPREAGKANEQFF
TGCGCCAGCACCTTAAACCCACGGGAAGCCGGGAAAGCAAATGAGCAGTTCTTC
>TRBV4-1|16|TRBJ2-3|TRBD2|many
CASSHLRAGGPDTQYF
TGCGCCAGCAGCCACTTGAGGGCGGGAGGGCCTGATACGCAGTATTTT
>TRBV12-3/TRBV12-4|12|TRBJ2-1|.|many
CASSLAYNEQFF
TGTGCCAGCAGCTTAGCCTACAATGAGCAGTTCTTC
>TRBV12-3/TRBV12-4|16|TRBJ2-3|TRBD2|many
CASSDNSGDPQDTQYF
TGTGCCAGCAGTGACAATAGCGGGGATCCACAAGATACGCAGTATTTT
>TRBV2|15|TRBJ1-5|.|many
CASSQDKTGNQPQHF
TGTGCCAGCAGTCAGGACAAGACCGGCAATCAGCCCCAGCATTTT
>TRBV3-1|18|TRBJ2-1|TRBD2|many
CASSQYRKGLAGYNEQFF
TGTGCCAGCAGCCAATACAGGAAGGGACTAGCGGGGTACAATGAGCAGTTCTTC
>TRBV20-1|13|TRBJ2-1|.|many
CSASADSYNEQFF
TGCAGTGCTTCTGCGGACTCCTACAATGAGCAGTTCTTC
>TRBV29-1|13|TRBJ1-1|.|many
CSVEESGYGVAFF
TGCAGCGTTGAAGAAAGTGGGTATGGTGTCGCTTTCTTT
>TRBV9|16|TRBJ2-2|TRBD2|many
CASSVWVSGSFGELFF
TGTGCCAGCAGCGTATGGGTTAGCGGGAGCTTCGGGGAGCTGTTTTTT
>TRBV29-1|13|TRBJ1-1|.|many
CSVVSRWNTEAFF
TGCAGCGTTGTAAGTCGGTGGAACACTGAAGCTTTCTTT
>TRBV11-1|15|TRBJ2-5|.|many
CASSLSATYQETQYF
TGTGCCAGCAGCTTGTCCGCCACGTACCAAGAGACCCAGTACTTC
>TRBV27|12|TRBJ1-6|.|many
CASNGDGGPLHF
TGTGCCAGCAATGGGGACGGAGGACCCCTCCACTTT
>TRBV13|16|TRBJ2-5|TRBD2|many
CASSFLAGGLQETQYF
TGTGCCAGCAGCTTCTTAGCGGGGGGACTACAAGAGACCCAGTACTTC
>TRBV20-1|18|TRBJ2-1|TRBD2|many
CSARDRTSGRESYNEQFF
TGCAGTGCTAGAGACCGGACTAGCGGGAGAGAGTCCTACAATGAGCAGTTCTTC
>TRBV2|11|TRBJ2-1|.|many
CASGSSHEQFF
TGTGCCAGCGGGAGTTCGCATGAGCAGTTCTTC
>TRBV28|16|TRBJ1-3|TRBD1|many
CASRRQGALLGNTIYF
TGTGCCAGCAGAAGACAGGGGGCTCTCCTGGGAAACACCATATATTTT
>TRBV27|13|TRBJ2-1|.|many
CASSLRLYNEQFF
TGTGCCAGCAGTCTCCGACTGTACAATGAGCAGTTCTTC
>TRBV20-1|14|TRBJ2-4|.|many
CSASVRGTKNIQYF
TGCAGTGCTAGTGTCAGGGGAACCAAAAACATTCAGTACTTC
>TRBV9|16|TRBJ2-3|.|many
CASSVATVRGTDTQYF
TGTGCCAGCAGCGTAGCTACGGTGAGGGGCACAGATACGCAGTATTTT
>TRBV20-1|11|TRBJ2-1|.|many
CSARDLYEQFF
TGCAGTGCTAGAGATCTCTATGAGCAGTTCTTC
>TRBV30|11|TRBJ1-1|TRBD1|many
CALGDRPEAFF
TGTGCCCTGGGGGACAGGCCTGAAGCTTTCTTT
>TRBV20-1|14|TRBJ1-5|.|many
CSASPGARNQPQHF
TGCAGTGCGTCGCCAGGGGCGAGAAATCAGCCCCAGCATTTT